The 31 T cell receptor beta chains below come from one sample, sequenced in a study. The sorted Tregs were CD4+CD25+CD127-/low cells. TCRdb re-derived calls from the 5' RACE reads in MiXCR, one entry per CDR3 protein. The sample lists tens of thousands of distinct CDR3 sequences; roughly 25% were seen once. Sequencing was performed on tumor-infiltrating Tregs sorted from the breast tumor. These receptors all come from a female donor with breast cancer.

The chain employs TRBV6-2 or TRBV6-3 and TRBJ2-1; no clear D gene. V lost 4 bases, J lost 6 bases, and 19 bases lay in between. The CDR3 spans 16 residues. Germline V gene sequence: CDR1 MNHEY, CDR2 SVGEGT. In DNA, the CDR3 is TGTGCCAGCAGTTCTCTACTCTTAACGGTGAGCAATGAGCAGTTCTTC. As protein: CASSSLLLTVSNEQFF.

The sample holds a few counts of this clonotype. The rearrangement uses TRBV20-1 and TRBJ2-7; no clear D gene. Germline assignment: CDR1 DFQATT and CDR2 SNEGSKA (reference sequence). The CDR3 consists of 15 residues. V was trimmed by 4 bases and J by 6 bases, leaving 22 bases between them. The CDR3 sequence: CSAIRRDHFGSEQYF. The CDR3 DNA reads TGCAGTGCTATTAGAAGAGACCACTTCGGGTCCGAGCAGTACTTC.

This clonotype was seen a handful of times. The chain uses TRBV7-2 and TRBJ2-7; 10 nucleotides match TRBD2. Germline loops: CDR1 SGHTA, CDR2 FQGNSA. The CDR3 is 16 amino acids. J was trimmed by 5 bases and V by 0 bases; bases with no gene match: 7. The CDR3 protein is CASSLARLAGDDEQYF. CDR3 DNA sequence: TGTGCCAGCAGCTTAGCGCGCCTAGCGGGAGATGACGAGCAGTACTTC.

The sample holds many counts of this clonotype. The J gene is TRBJ1-3, the V gene TRBV6-2 or TRBV6-3, with D perhaps matching TRBD1 (5 bases). Germline lookup yields CDR1 MNHEY and CDR2 SVGEGT. Trimming removed 6 bases from V and 0 bases from J, with 15 bases in between. The length of the CDR3 is 16 residues. The CDR3 DNA is TGTGCCAGCAGACCTTGGACACCAAGCTCTGGAAACACCATATATTTT. This sequence encodes CASRPWTPSSGNTIYF.

At least ten counts were recorded for this clonotype. The chain carries TRBV7-9 and TRBJ2-3; D ambiguous. The V gene's germline CDR1 is SEHNR and CDR2 FQNEAQ (reference sequence). Trimming removed 3 bases from V and 2 bases from J, with 9 bases in between. The CDR3 covers 14 residues. CDR3 sequence (DNA): TGTGCCAGCAGCTTTCAATTGGTCACAGATACGCAGTATTTT. As protein: CASSFQLVTDTQYF.

This clonotype was counted a few times. The V gene is TRBV2, the J gene TRBJ2-7; 7 bases align to TRBD2. The V gene's germline CDR1 is SNHLY and CDR2 FYNNEI. The CDR3 contains 14 residues. J lost 3 bases, V lost 4 bases, and 6 bases had no gene match. The CDR3 loop reads CASSAAGAIYEQYF. CDR3 bases: TGTGCCAGCAGTGCGGCGGGAGCAATCTACGAGCAGTACTTC.

This clonotype was counted a few times. The chain recombines TRBV6-1 with TRBJ2-1; the match to TRBD2 covers 9 bases. Trimming at V came to 0 bases and at J to 7 bases, leaving 4 bases not matched to a gene. CDR1 is MNHNS, CDR2 SASEGT, per germline. The CDR3 loop spans 15 amino acids. Written as DNA, the CDR3 is TGTGCCAGCAGTGAAGCACGTCTAGCGGGAAATGAGCAGTTCTTC. Translating gives CASSEARLAGNEQFF.

The chain links TRBV20-1 to TRBJ1-4, with 7 bases matching TRBD1. The CDR3 totals 15 residues. Looked up from germline, CDR1 is DFQATT and CDR2 is SNEGSKA (reference sequence). Trimming cost V 0 bases and J 1 base; bases outside gene matches: 2. The CDR3 region is CSAREQGLTNEKLFF. In DNA, the CDR3 is TGCAGTGCTAGAGAACAGGGGCTAACTAATGAAAAACTGTTTTTT.

This clonotype was counted ten times or more. The chain couples TRBV29-1 to TRBJ1-2; possibly TRBD1 for D (6 bases). The V gene lost 7 bases and the J gene lost 3 bases, with 12 bases spanning the gap. Germline V CDR1 and CDR2: SQVTM, ANQGSEA. This CDR3 contains 12 residues. CDR3 amino acids: CSAPDRYYGYTF. The CDR3 nucleotides are TGCAGCGCACCGGACAGATACTATGGCTACACCTTC.

Many counts were recorded for this clonotype. This chain connects TRBV7-2 to TRBJ2-2, with a weak D call TRBD2 (5 bases). Germline CDR1 and CDR2: SGHTA and FQGNSA. V shed 5 bases and J shed 2 bases, with 9 bases lying between them. This CDR3 region has 14 residues. The chain's CDR3 is CASSPGFNTGELFF. In DNA form, the CDR3 reads TGTGCCAGCAGCCCGGGGTTCAACACCGGGGAGCTGTTTTTT.

This CDR3 reads CASSDDTGTPGGYTF. The CDR3 DNA follows: TGTGCCAGCAGTGACGATACCGGGACTCCTGGGGGCTACACCTTC. The gene calls are TRBV6-1 and TRBJ1-2, with a possible D match to TRBD1 (5 bases). Germline V lookup: CDR1 MNHNS, CDR2 SASEGT. The CDR3 has 15 residues. Trimming took off 3 bases at V and 8 bases at J, with 19 bases between the two ends.

This clonotype turned up a few times. The chain joins TRBV5-4 to TRBJ2-3; TRBD2 matches 12 bases. CDR3 size: 17 residues. The germline V gene encodes CDR1 SGHNT and CDR2 YYREEE (reference sequence). With 0 bases clipped from V and 2 bases from J, the junction kept 4 bases outside the gene matches. CDR3 sequence: CASSLGTSGVVTDTQYF. In nucleotides, the CDR3 is TGTGCCAGCAGCTTGGGGACTAGCGGGGTCGTCACAGATACGCAGTATTTT.

This clonotype was picked up many times. The rearrangement links TRBV5-4 to TRBJ2-5, with TRBD1 matching 8 bases. The CDR3 sequence is 13 residues long. The J segment lost 3 bases and the V segment lost 5 bases, leaving 3 bases of the junction unmatched. Germline CDR1 reads SGHNT; CDR2 reads YYREEE (reference sequence). CDR3 amino acids: CASRTGGKETQYF. As DNA, the CDR3 is TGTGCCAGCAGAACAGGGGGAAAAGAGACCCAGTACTTC.

This rearrangement joins TRBV7-2 to TRBJ2-1; TRBD2 agrees at 13 bases. The CDR3 is 16 residues long. Germline CDR1 SGHTA, CDR2 FQGNSA. The V gene end was trimmed by 1 base and the J gene end by 10 bases; junction bases not matched to a gene: 7. This CDR3 reads CASSLVGTSGAAEQFF. CDR3 nucleotide sequence: TGTGCCAGCAGCTTAGTGGGGACTAGCGGGGCCGCGGAGCAGTTCTTC.

The V and J genes are TRBV12-3 or TRBV12-4 and TRBJ2-5, with D perhaps TRBD1 (6 bases). V lost 5 bases, J lost 5 bases, and 12 bases lay in between. The CDR3 extends over 13 amino acids. CDR3 nucleotides: TGTGCCAGCAGTGGAAGGGGGTTGGAGACCCAGTACTTC. Its translation: CASSGRGLETQYF.

This clonotype showed up just a few times. The gene calls are TRBV7-2 and TRBJ2-3; no definite D call. The V end lost 1 base, the J end lost 6 bases, and 14 bases lay between the germline ends. Germline V CDR1 and CDR2: SGHTA, FQGNSA. This CDR3 contains 15 residues. CDR3 nucleotides: TGTGCCAGCAGCTTAGACAGATTGATGGCGGATACGCAGTATTTT. Amino acids: CASSLDRLMADTQYF.

This chain uses TRBV20-1 with TRBJ1-1; D uncertain. V was clipped by 3 bases and J by 5 bases, with 13 bases between them. Germline CDR1 is DFQATT and CDR2 is SNEGSKA (reference sequence). The length of the CDR3 is 13 residues. The CDR3: CSARYGVTTEAFF. In DNA form, the CDR3 reads TGCAGTGCTAGGTATGGGGTGACTACTGAAGCTTTCTTT.

This clonotype was picked up a small number of times. J is TRBJ2-2 and V is TRBV27; 7 bases map to TRBD2. CDR3 size: 15 residues. Unmatched junction bases numbered 8, after V lost 6 bases and J lost 4 bases. CDR1 and CDR2 (germline): MNHEY, SMNVEV (reference sequence). This CDR3 reads CASRPGLYITGELFF. In DNA form, the CDR3 reads TGTGCCAGCAGACCGGGACTATACATCACCGGGGAGCTGTTTTTT.

This chain uses TRBV5-1 with TRBJ2-7; 12 bases match TRBD1. V was clipped by 3 bases and J by 5 bases; unmatched bases: 3. CDR3 size: 14 residues. Per the germline V gene, CDR1 is SGHRS and CDR2 is YFSETQ. The CDR3: CASSSGTGGNEQYF. DNA for the CDR3: TGCGCCAGCAGCTCGGGGACAGGGGGCAACGAGCAGTACTTC.

In its sample, this clonotype was seen a few times. This may arise from a read error, as a much more abundant clone is one base away. This chain links TRBV3-1 with TRBJ2-2; D is possibly TRBD2 (6 bases). CDR3 length: 13 amino acids. From germline, CDR1 is LGHDT and CDR2 YNNKEL (reference sequence). The CDR3 region is CASSQVATGGLFF. For the CDR3, the DNA is TGTGCCAGCAGCCAAGTCGCCACCGGGGGGCTGTTTTTT. The full variable domain, with the rest looked up from reference TRBV3-1 and TRBJ2-2, is DTAVSQTPKYLVTQMGNDKSIKCEQNLGHDTMYWYKQDSKKFLKIMFSYNNKELIINETVPNRFSPKSPDKAHLNLHINSLELGDSAVYFCASSQVATGGLFFGEGSRLTVL.

J is TRBJ2-5 and V is TRBV7-2, with 9 bases aligning to TRBD1. Trimming removed 3 bases from V and 4 bases from J; junction bases left unmatched: 3. The CDR3 is made up of 14 amino acids. Germline loops: CDR1 SGHTA, CDR2 FQGNSA. The CDR3 loop reads CASSLNRGRETQYF. In DNA, the CDR3 is TGTGCCAGCAGCTTGAACAGGGGGCGAGAGACCCAGTACTTC.

This clonotype appeared many times. The rearrangement uses TRBV5-1 and TRBJ2-7, with 11 bases that match TRBD2. The length of the CDR3 is 17 residues. Looked up from germline, CDR1 is SGHRS and CDR2 is YFSETQ. Trimming removed 4 bases from V and 0 bases from J; junction bases left unmatched: 9. Here the CDR3 reads CASSPRTSGFSSYEQYF. The CDR3 DNA reads TGCGCCAGCAGCCCCCGGACTAGCGGGTTTTCCTCCTACGAGCAGTACTTC.

This clonotype was seen only a few times. The chain recombines TRBV30 with TRBJ2-6; D gene ambiguous. V lost 2 bases and J lost 0, with 8 bases in between. This CDR3 is built from 15 residues. In germline, CDR1 is GTSNPN, CDR2 SVGIG (reference sequence). CDR3 amino acids: CAWSRPPSGANVLTF. CDR3 DNA sequence: TGTGCCTGGAGTCGGCCCCCCTCTGGGGCCAACGTCCTGACTTTC.

CDR3 sequence reads: CASSQEPTSGSWAGELFF. The CDR3 DNA reads TGCGCCAGCAGCCAAGAACCGACTAGCGGGAGTTGGGCCGGGGAGCTGTTTTTT. This chain connects TRBV4-3 to TRBJ2-2; the match to TRBD2 covers 12 bases. Trimming removed 0 bases from V and 6 bases from J; junction bases left unmatched: 8. Per the germline V gene, CDR1 is LGHNA and CDR2 is YSLEER. The CDR3 contains 18 residues.

This clonotype was seen repeatedly, ten times or more. The rearrangement uses TRBV6-6 and TRBJ2-6; D unclear. V lost 0 bases, J lost 0 bases, and 12 bases lay in between. The CDR3 sequence is 18 residues long. The V gene's germline CDR1 is MNHNY and CDR2 SVGAGI (reference sequence). Written as DNA, the CDR3 is TGTGCCAGCAGTTACTCGGAGATTAGTCGCTCTGGGGCCAACGTCCTGACTTTC. Protein product: CASSYSEISRSGANVLTF.

Many counts were recorded for this clonotype. J is TRBJ2-7 and V is TRBV7-2, with 11 bases fitting TRBD2. Per the germline V gene, CDR1 is SGHTA and CDR2 is FQGNSA. This CDR3 has 14 residues. V dropped 5 bases and J dropped 2; count of bases not matched to a gene: 2. CDR3 sequence (DNA): TGTGCCAGCAGCAAACTAGCGGGAGCCTACGAGCAGTACTTC. It encodes CASSKLAGAYEQYF.

Note on this clonotype: Lacking the conserved final phenylalanine or tryptophan, this CDR3 likely reflects a read error. The chain carries TRBV28 and TRBJ2-3; possibly TRBD1 for D (5 bases). Germline V gives CDR1 MDHEN, CDR2 SYDVKM. The CDR3 has 17 residues. V was clipped by 6 bases and J by 1 base, with 20 bases between them. The CDR3 bases are TGTGCCAGCAGCTCAAGCGAGGTGGACATTGGCACAGATACGCAGTATCTT. It encodes CASSSSEVDIGTDTQYL.

This clonotype occurred a few times. This chain uses TRBV2 with TRBJ2-6; a weak D match, TRBD2 (5 bases). The germline CDR1 and CDR2 sequences are SNHLY and FYNNEI. The CDR3 totals 17 residues. The V gene lost 7 bases and the J gene lost 0 bases, with 16 bases spanning the gap. CDR3 DNA sequence: TGTGCCAGCAACCCCCCTTCGGGAAGCTCTGGGGCCAACGTCCTGACTTTC. It is translated as CASNPPSGSSGANVLTF.

The V and J genes are TRBV24-1 and TRBJ2-1, with a weak D call TRBD2 (5 bases). Germline CDR1 is KGHDR and CDR2 is SFDVKD. Deletions cut 4 bases from V and 5 bases from J, with 11 bases between. CDR3 length: 14 residues. The CDR3 DNA follows: TGTGCCACCAGTGACCCCCGGGGAAACAATGAGCAGTTCTTC. Its protein product is CATSDPRGNNEQFF.

A note on this clonotype: Because it lacks the conserved phenylalanine or tryptophan at the end, this CDR3 is likely a read error. The V call is TRBV28, the J call TRBJ2-5; 7 positions agree with TRBD1. With V trimmed by 4 bases and J by 2 bases, 1 base remained unmatched. Germline CDR1 and CDR2: MDHEN and SYDVKM. There are 13 residues in the CDR3. The DNA of the CDR3 is TGTGCCAGCAGTTCGGGACAGCAAGAGACCCAGTACCTC. Protein sequence: CASSSGQQETQYL.

The chain employs TRBV11-2 and TRBJ2-7; the D call may be TRBD1 or TRBD2 (5 bases each). The CDR3 is 14 amino acids. The V gene's germline CDR1 is SGHAT and CDR2 FQNNGV. The ends were cut back, 5 bases at V and 0 bases at J, with 11 bases in the middle. The CDR3 DNA sequence: TGTGCCAGCAGCCAGCCAGGGAGCTCCTACGAGCAGTACTTC. Residues: CASSQPGSSYEQYF.